This record concerns one TCR beta chain sequence. Its specificity is unknown. This sample was taken from a study of post-analysis software for immune sequencing data. Study in general: Relapsing-remitting, secondary progressive and progressive-relapsing courses of multiple sclerosis were included. General study results and limits: Controls showed significantly higher normalized Chao1 diversity than did multiple sclerosis patients. Samples sharing a preparation batch grouped tightly together when assessed by F measure. A handful of TRBV segments (TRBV5-6, TRBV5-1 and TRBV20-1 among them) occurred more frequently in patients than in controls.

This CDR3 has 19 residues. V trimming: 0 bases; J trimming: 2 bases; junction bases outside the gene matches: 13. CDR1 and CDR2 (germline): MGHRA, YSYEKL. Unique molecular identifiers were built into the TCR beta cDNA libraries. A single record per CDR3 protein comes from TCRdb applying MiXCR to the PCR reads. The sample lists about 820,000 distinct CDR3 sequences, about 50% occurring once. The receptor was derived from a girl aged 10-17 years with multiple sclerosis. Sequenced sample: blood. This sequence joins TRBV4-1 and TRBJ2-3; the match to TRBD2 covers 8 bases. The CDR3 reads CASSQDPGNSGKNTDTQYF. The CDR3, as DNA: TGCGCCAGCAGCCAAGATCCGGGAAATAGCGGGAAAAACACAGATACGCAGTATTTT.